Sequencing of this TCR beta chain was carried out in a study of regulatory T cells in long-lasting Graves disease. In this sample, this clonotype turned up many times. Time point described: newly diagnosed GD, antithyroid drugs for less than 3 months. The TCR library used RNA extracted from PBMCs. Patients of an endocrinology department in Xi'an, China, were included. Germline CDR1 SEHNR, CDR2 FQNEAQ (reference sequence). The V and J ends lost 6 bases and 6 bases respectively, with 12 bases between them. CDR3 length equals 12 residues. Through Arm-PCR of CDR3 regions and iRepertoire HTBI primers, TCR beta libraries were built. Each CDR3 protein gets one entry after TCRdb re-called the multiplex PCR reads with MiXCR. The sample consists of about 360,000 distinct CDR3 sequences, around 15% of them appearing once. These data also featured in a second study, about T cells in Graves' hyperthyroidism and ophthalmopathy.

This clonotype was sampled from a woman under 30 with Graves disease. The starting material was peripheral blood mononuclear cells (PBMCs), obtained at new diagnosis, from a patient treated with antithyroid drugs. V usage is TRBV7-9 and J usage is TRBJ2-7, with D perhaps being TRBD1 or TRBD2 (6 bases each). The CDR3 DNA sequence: TGTGCCAGCAGAGGGGGGCGAATCGAGCAGTACTTC. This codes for CASRGGRIEQYF.